This TCR beta chain is drawn from a study of CD8 T cells in Susac syndrome. Sequencing of TCR beta, carried out with a high-throughput approach, was applied to CD8+ and CD4+ T cells from the blood. Trimming took 4 bases from V and 4 from J; bases not matched to a gene: 4. This CDR3 is built from 15 residues. The count of this clonotype is one. The RNA, roughly 0.45 to 1 ug, was put through reverse transcription using random hexamers. One entry per CDR3 protein, called by TCRdb with MiXCR from the immunoSEQ multiplex PCR reads. This table has around 70,000 distinct CDR3 sequences, approximately 96% appearing once.

The sequence came from a human donor with multiple sclerosis. The chain has TRBV12-3 or TRBV12-4 and TRBJ2-1; 10 bases match TRBD1. Sequenced: CD8+ T cells from PBMCs. The DNA of the CDR3 is TGTGCCAGCAGTTCGGGGACAGGGGCGTACAATGAGCAGTTCTTC. This gives the protein CASSSGTGAYNEQFF.